The rows below give T cell receptor beta chains drawn from one sample of a study of Tregs in tolerant kidney transplant recipients. Measured with immunoSEQ multiplex PCR; TCRdb has only the in-frame clones, and not every one. Here the sample spans some 74,000 clones, 80% to 95% being singletons. The specimen was Tregs from blood, collected before the transplant. These receptors originate from a human donor who received a combined kidney and bone marrow transplant. CDR3s include the opening cysteine and the closing phenylalanine or tryptophan. D genes are given only for firm matches. Not every row has a clone size; where given, it reads once, few, many or a size class.

16 | TRBD2 | TRBJ2-1 | . | TRBV29-1 | CSVGPGLSSSYNEQFF | TGCAGCGTGGGACCGGGACTATCGTCCTCCTACAATGAGCAGTTCTTC
14 | . | TRBJ2-1 | . | TRBV9 | CASSVAGLDNEQFF | TGTGCCAGCAGCGTAGCTGGACTTGACAATGAGCAGTTCTTC
12 | . | TRBJ1-2 | . | TRBV6-4 | CASSDADYGYTF | TGTGCCAGCAGTGACGCGGATTATGGCTACACCTTC
14 | . | TRBJ1-1 | . | TRBV15 | CATSRETSSTEAFF | TGTGCCACCAGCAGAGAAACCTCTTCAACTGAAGCTTTCTTT
16 | TRBD2 | TRBJ2-7 | . | TRBV6-5 | CASSYSSLAGGDEQYF | TGTGCCAGCAGTTACTCGAGTCTAGCGGGAGGGGACGAGCAGTACTTC
16 | TRBD2 | TRBJ2-5 | . | TRBV9 | CASSVAGTSVQETQYF | TGTGCCAGCAGCGTAGCTGGGACTAGCGTCCAAGAGACCCAGTACTTC
12 | . | TRBJ2-1 | . | TRBV27 | CASSFSRGEQFF | TGTGCCAGCAGTTTTAGTAGGGGAGAGCAGTTCTTC
12 | . | TRBJ1-1 | . | TRBV7-9 | CASSRGVPEAFF | TGTGCCAGCAGCCGGGGCGTCCCTGAAGCTTTCTTT
15 | . | TRBJ2-1 | . | TRBV18 | CASSPSWQRDNEQFF | TGTGCCAGCTCACCATCTTGGCAGAGGGACAATGAGCAGTTCTTC
16 | TRBD1 | TRBJ1-6 | . | TRBV5-4 | CASSPQRQGGNSPLHF | TGTGCCAGCAGCCCCCAAAGACAGGGAGGTAATTCACCCCTCCACTTT
14 | . | TRBJ1-4 | . | TRBV9 | CASSPIATNEKLFF | TGTGCCAGCAGTCCCATTGCAACTAATGAAAAACTGTTTTTT
13 | . | TRBJ2-1 | . | TRBV6-5 | CASISGSYNEQFF | TGTGCCAGCATTAGCGGCTCCTACAATGAGCAGTTCTTC
14 | . | TRBJ2-2 | . | TRBV5-1 | CASSLGLLGGELFF | TGCGCCAGCAGCTTGGGTCTGCTTGGCGGGGAGCTGTTTTTT
14 | . | TRBJ2-3 | . | TRBV11-3 | CASSLDHSSVTQYF | TGTGCCAGCAGCTTAGACCACTCTAGTGTTACGCAGTATTTT
15 | . | TRBJ1-4 | once | TRBV14 | CASSPRTTREEKLFF | TGTGCCAGCAGCCCCCGGACAACCCGAGAGGAAAAACTGTTTTTT
15 | . | TRBJ2-2 | . | TRBV5-1 | CASSFGLGASGELFF | TGCGCCAGCAGCTTCGGGCTAGGGGCATCCGGGGAGCTGTTTTTT
16 | TRBD1 | TRBJ1-2 | . | TRBV6-4 | CASSFGTGEANYGYTF | TGTGCCAGCAGCTTCGGGACAGGGGAAGCTAACTATGGCTACACCTTC
17 | TRBD2 | TRBJ2-3 | . | TRBV4-1 | CASSQDLPSGSTDTQYF | TGCGCCAGCAGCCAAGATCTGCCTAGCGGGAGCACAGATACGCAGTATTTT
15 | TRBD1 | TRBJ2-5 | once | TRBV5-1 | CASSPTGQAQETQYF | TGCGCCAGCAGCCCAACCGGACAGGCCCAAGAGACCCAGTACTTC
13 | . | TRBJ1-1 | . | TRBV28 | CASSPTGGTEAFF | TGTGCCAGCAGCCCCACCGGGGGTACTGAAGCTTTCTTT